These T cell receptor beta chains were read from a single sample in a study of PD-1 blockade in classical Hodgkin lymphoma. TCRdb keeps only in-frame clones here, not all; method: immunoSEQ multiplex PCR. The sample lists about 24,000 clones, roughly 84% occurring once. The sequences come from CD4+ T cells from blood, collected at baseline. The receptors were sampled from a human donor with classical Hodgkin lymphoma. The CDR3 runs from the conserved cysteine through the conserved F or W. A D gene is named only where the DNA matches it firmly. Size tells how often a clone was seen (once, few, many) or the class of an expanded clone, and some rows leave it out.

size: -; J: TRBJ1-5; D: TRBD1; V: TRBV18; CDR3: CASSPGGGEKPQHF; DNA: TGTGCCAGCTCACCTGGAGGGGGCGAAAAGCCCCAGCATTTT
size: -; J: TRBJ1-1; D: -; V: TRBV5-1; CDR3: CASSLPGHQNTEAFF; DNA: TGCGCCAGCAGCTTGCCGGGACACCAGAACACTGAAGCTTTCTTT
size: -; J: TRBJ1-5; D: -; V: TRBV2; CDR3: CASNQGINQPQHF; DNA: TGTGCCAGCAACCAGGGGATTAATCAGCCCCAGCATTTT
size: -; J: TRBJ1-5; D: -; V: TRBV30; CDR3: CAWRNSRNQPQHF; DNA: TGTGCCTGGAGAAACAGCAGGAATCAGCCCCAGCATTTT
size: -; J: TRBJ2-5; D: TRBD2; V: TRBV19; CDR3: CASSSGGIQETQYF; DNA: TGTGCCAGTTCTAGCGGGGGCATTCAAGAGACCCAGTACTTC
size: -; J: TRBJ2-7; D: TRBD1; V: TRBV18; CDR3: CASSPRQGPYEQYF; DNA: TGTGCCAGCTCACCTCGACAGGGACCCTACGAGCAGTACTTC
size: -; J: TRBJ1-1; D: TRBD1; V: TRBV7-8; CDR3: CASSRQGAETEAFF; DNA: TGTGCCAGCAGCCGACAGGGGGCGGAAACTGAAGCTTTCTTT
size: -; J: TRBJ2-7; D: -; V: TRBV7-2; CDR3: CASSSLSGGGEQYF; DNA: TGTGCCAGCAGCTCCCTATCCGGGGGAGGTGAGCAGTACTTC
size: few; J: TRBJ2-7; D: -; V: TRBV5-6; CDR3: CASSLRPRQGGYEQYF; DNA: TGTGCCAGCAGTCTTCGTCCCCGCCAGGGGGGCTACGAGCAGTACTTC
size: -; J: TRBJ1-6; D: -; V: TRBV6-5; CDR3: CASSYHRRNNSPLHF; DNA: TGTGCCAGCAGTTACCACAGGAGAAATAATTCACCCCTCCACTTT
size: -; J: TRBJ1-6; D: -; V: TRBV7-8; CDR3: CATGSSYNSPLHF; DNA: TGTGCCACGGGGAGCTCCTATAATTCACCCCTCCACTTT
size: few; J: TRBJ2-7; D: -; V: TRBV11-3; CDR3: CASSLNGPSSGEQYF; DNA: TGTGCCAGCAGCTTGAACGGTCCCTCTTCGGGCGAGCAGTACTTC
size: -; J: TRBJ1-4; D: -; V: TRBV21-1; CDR3: CARGDGQGAGTNEKLFF; DNA: TGTGCCAGGGGAGATGGGCAGGGCGCAGGAACTAATGAAAAACTGTTTTTT
size: -; J: TRBJ1-5; D: TRBD1; V: TRBV7-2; CDR3: CASSFLGQANQPQHF; DNA: TGTGCCAGCAGCTTCCTGGGACAGGCCAATCAGCCCCAGCATTTT
size: -; J: TRBJ1-2; D: -; V: TRBV7-9; CDR3: CASTWGGGGYGYTF; DNA: TGTGCCAGCACCTGGGGAGGGGGAGGCTATGGCTACACCTTC
size: -; J: TRBJ1-4; D: TRBD1; V: TRBV18; CDR3: CASSPASGGRNEKLFF; DNA: TGTGCCAGCTCTCCCGCCTCAGGGGGCAGGAATGAAAAACTGTTTTTT
size: -; J: TRBJ2-3; D: TRBD2; V: TRBV7-2; CDR3: CASSRVPGLAGTDTQYF; DNA: TGTGCCAGCAGCAGAGTCCCCGGACTAGCGGGCACAGATACGCAGTATTTT
size: -; J: TRBJ2-5; D: TRBD1; V: TRBV2; CDR3: CASRQGAGETQYF; DNA: TGTGCCAGCAGACAGGGGGCGGGGGAGACCCAGTACTTC
size: -; J: TRBJ2-3; D: -; V: TRBV5-6; CDR3: CASSLAAGAPTDTQYF; DNA: TGTGCCAGCAGCTTGGCGGCGGGGGCCCCCACAGATACGCAGTATTTT
size: -; J: TRBJ2-5; D: TRBD1; V: TRBV6-6; CDR3: CASTLSGTGLGGTQYF; DNA: TGTGCCAGCACCCTATCCGGGACAGGGCTCGGTGGGACCCAGTACTTC
size: few; J: TRBJ1-1; D: TRBD1; V: TRBV7-2; CDR3: CASSPISGTGVNTEAFF; DNA: TGTGCCAGCAGCCCGATATCCGGGACAGGGGTGAACACTGAAGCTTTCTTT
size: -; J: TRBJ1-2; D: -; V: TRBV7-2; CDR3: CASSLAHAEYGYTF; DNA: TGTGCCAGCAGCTTAGCGCACGCAGAGTATGGCTACACCTTC
size: -; J: TRBJ2-2; D: -; V: TRBV6-5; CDR3: CASSGGGANTGELFF; DNA: TGTGCCAGCAGTGGTGGAGGAGCGAACACCGGGGAGCTGTTTTTT
size: -; J: TRBJ1-6; D: TRBD1; V: TRBV5-4; CDR3: CASSSGGTGYNSPLHF; DNA: TGTGCCAGCAGCTCGGGGGGGACAGGGTATAATTCACCCCTCCACTTT
size: -; J: TRBJ2-5; D: -; V: TRBV7-9; CDR3: CASSSDRRGETQYF; DNA: TGTGCCAGCAGCAGTGACAGGCGAGGAGAGACCCAGTACTTC
size: -; J: TRBJ1-4; D: -; V: TRBV27; CDR3: CASSSTRGYNEKLFF; DNA: TGTGCCAGCAGTTCCACCCGGGGGTATAATGAAAAACTGTTTTTT
size: -; J: TRBJ1-4; D: TRBD1; V: TRBV4-1; CDR3: CASSHEPGQGGLFNEKLFF; DNA: TGCGCCAGCAGCCATGAACCGGGACAGGGAGGGTTGTTTAATGAAAAACTGTTTTTT
size: -; J: TRBJ1-5; D: -; V: TRBV6-5; CDR3: CASRIGQTSNQPQHF; DNA: TGTGCCAGCAGGATTGGACAGACGAGCAATCAGCCCCAGCATTTT
size: -; J: TRBJ1-4; D: -; V: TRBV18; CDR3: CASSQTPTNEKLFF; DNA: TGTGCCAGCTCACAGACACCAACTAATGAAAAACTGTTTTTT
size: -; J: TRBJ1-2; D: -; V: TRBV6-8; CDR3: CASSFYTQGYTF; DNA: TGTGCCAGCAGTTTTTACACCCAAGGCTACACCTTC
size: -; J: TRBJ1-5; D: TRBD1; V: TRBV6-6; CDR3: CASSYSGQNNQPQHF; DNA: TGTGCCAGCAGTTACTCGGGACAGAATAATCAGCCCCAGCATTTT
size: -; J: TRBJ1-2; D: TRBD1; V: TRBV7-2; CDR3: CASSLEVTGIGGYTF; DNA: TGTGCCAGCAGCTTAGAGGTGACAGGGATAGGTGGCTACACCTTC
size: -; J: TRBJ2-7; D: -; V: TRBV6-5; CDR3: CASSSMSEQYF; DNA: TGTGCCAGCAGTTCGATGTCAGAGCAGTACTTC
size: few; J: TRBJ1-6; D: -; V: TRBV5-1; CDR3: CASSLATDSPLHF; DNA: TGCGCCAGCAGCTTGGCCACCGATTCACCCCTCCACTTT
size: few; J: TRBJ2-5; D: -; V: TRBV19; CDR3: CASSISTARETQYF; DNA: TGTGCCAGTAGTATCTCAACCGCACGGGAGACCCAGTACTTC
size: -; J: TRBJ1-5; D: -; V: TRBV2; CDR3: CASRARQVGNQPQHF; DNA: TGTGCCAGCAGGGCCAGACAGGTCGGCAATCAGCCCCAGCATTTT
size: -; J: TRBJ2-5; D: TRBD1; V: TRBV2; CDR3: CASSFRQGGQETQYF; DNA: TGTGCCAGCAGCTTTCGACAGGGGGGTCAAGAGACCCAGTACTTC
size: few; J: TRBJ2-7; D: -; V: TRBV21-1; CDR3: CASSDVYEQYF; DNA: TGTGCCAGCAGCGACGTCTACGAGCAGTACTTC
size: few; J: TRBJ1-1; D: -; V: TRBV28; CDR3: CASSSAISRGDAFF; DNA: TGTGCCAGCAGTTCCGCCATTAGCCGCGGTGACGCTTTCTTT
size: -; J: TRBJ1-6; D: -; V: TRBV19; CDR3: CASSGSGGTNPNSPLHF; DNA: TGTGCCAGTAGTGGGTCAGGCGGTACCAACCCCAATTCACCCCTCCACTTT
size: -; J: TRBJ1-1; D: -; V: TRBV7-2; CDR3: CASSLTSGQMNTEAFF; DNA: TGTGCCAGCAGCTTAACAAGCGGACAGATGAACACTGAAGCTTTCTTT
size: -; J: TRBJ1-1; D: TRBD1; V: TRBV28; CDR3: CASSWGQGELDTEAFF; DNA: TGTGCCAGCAGTTGGGGACAGGGAGAGCTTGACACTGAAGCTTTCTTT
size: -; J: TRBJ1-6; D: TRBD1; V: TRBV25-1; CDR3: CASSYAGGNSPLHF; DNA: TGTGCCAGCAGCTATGCAGGGGGCAATTCACCCCTCCACTTT
size: -; J: TRBJ1-2; D: -; V: TRBV19; CDR3: CASTTPRGGGYGYTF; DNA: TGTGCCAGTACCACCCCTAGGGGAGGGGGTTATGGCTACACCTTC
size: -; J: TRBJ1-2; D: TRBD1; V: TRBV5-1; CDR3: CASSLDLQGARDYGYTF; DNA: TGCGCCAGCAGCTTGGATCTGCAGGGGGCGAGGGACTATGGCTACACCTTC
size: -; J: TRBJ2-3; D: -; V: TRBV25-1; CDR3: CASRSPGLHYTDTQYF; DNA: TGTGCCAGCAGGTCCCCCGGACTCCACTACACAGATACGCAGTATTTT
size: -; J: TRBJ1-1; D: -; V: TRBV6-5; CDR3: CASTRQVSGDTEAFF; DNA: TGTGCCAGCACCCGACAGGTCTCTGGGGACACTGAAGCTTTCTTT
size: -; J: TRBJ1-3; D: TRBD1; V: TRBV6-5; CDR3: CASRETGGFGNTIYF; DNA: TGTGCCAGCCGAGAAACAGGGGGTTTTGGAAACACCATATATTTT